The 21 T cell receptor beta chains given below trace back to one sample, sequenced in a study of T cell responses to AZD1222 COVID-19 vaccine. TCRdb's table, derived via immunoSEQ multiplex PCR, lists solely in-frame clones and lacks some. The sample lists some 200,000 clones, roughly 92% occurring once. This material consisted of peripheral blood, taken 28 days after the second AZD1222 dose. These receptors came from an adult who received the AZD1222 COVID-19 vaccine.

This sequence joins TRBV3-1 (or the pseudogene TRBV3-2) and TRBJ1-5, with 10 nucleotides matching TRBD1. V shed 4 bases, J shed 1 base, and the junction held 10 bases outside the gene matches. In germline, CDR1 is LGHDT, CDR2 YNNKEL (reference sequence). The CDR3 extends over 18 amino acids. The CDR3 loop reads CASSPRTGGGSSNQPQHF. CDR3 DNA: TGTGCCAGCAGCCCTAGGACAGGGGGGGGATCCAGCAATCAGCCCCAGCATTTT.

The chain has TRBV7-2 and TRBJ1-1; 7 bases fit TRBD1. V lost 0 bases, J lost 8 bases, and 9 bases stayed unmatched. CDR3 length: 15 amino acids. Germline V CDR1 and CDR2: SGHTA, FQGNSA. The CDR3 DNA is TGTGCCAGCAGCTTAGCGGGGCGGGGCAGGGGGGAAGCTTTCTTT. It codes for CASSLAGRGRGEAFF.

DNA for the CDR3: TGTGCCTGGAGGGGGAGTTATAATGAAAAACTGTTTTTT. It specifies CAWRGSYNEKLFF. The chain recombines TRBV30 with TRBJ1-4; D gene ambiguous. The CDR3 sequence is 13 residues long. Germline V gene sequence: CDR1 GTSNPN, CDR2 SVGIG (reference sequence). V dropped 3 bases and J dropped 4 bases, with 9 bases sitting between them.

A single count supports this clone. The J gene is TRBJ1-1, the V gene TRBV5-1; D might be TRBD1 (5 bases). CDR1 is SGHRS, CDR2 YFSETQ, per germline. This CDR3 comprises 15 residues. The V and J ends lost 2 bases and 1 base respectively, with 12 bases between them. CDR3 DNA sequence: TGCGCCAGCAGCTTCGAGACAGCCAAGAACACTGAAGCTTTCTTT. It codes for CASSFETAKNTEAFF.

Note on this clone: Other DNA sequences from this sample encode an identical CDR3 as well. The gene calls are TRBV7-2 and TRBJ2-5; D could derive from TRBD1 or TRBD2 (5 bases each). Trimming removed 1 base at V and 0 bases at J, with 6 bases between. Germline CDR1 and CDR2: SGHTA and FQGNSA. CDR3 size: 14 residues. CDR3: CASSLGGHQETQYF. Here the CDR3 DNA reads TGTGCCAGCAGCTTAGGGGGACACCAAGAGACCCAGTACTTC.

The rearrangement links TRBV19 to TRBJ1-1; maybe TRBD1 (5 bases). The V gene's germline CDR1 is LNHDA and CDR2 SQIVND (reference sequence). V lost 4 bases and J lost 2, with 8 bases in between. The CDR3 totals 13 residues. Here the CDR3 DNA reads TGTGCCAGTAGTAGACAGCCTAACACTGAAGCTTTCTTT. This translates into CASSRQPNTEAFF. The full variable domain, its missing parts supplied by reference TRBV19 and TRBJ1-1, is DGGITQSPKYLFRKEGQNVTLSCEQNLNHDAMYWYRQDPGQGLRLIYYSQIVNDFQKGDIAEGYSVSREKKESFPLTVTSAQKNPTAFYLCASSRQPNTEAFFGQGTRLTVV.

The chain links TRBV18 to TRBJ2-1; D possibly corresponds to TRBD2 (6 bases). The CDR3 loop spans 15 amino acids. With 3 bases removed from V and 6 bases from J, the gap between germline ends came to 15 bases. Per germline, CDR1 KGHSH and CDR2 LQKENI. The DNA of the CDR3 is TGTGCCAGCTCACCCCCGGGGGTTGGGGGCAATGAGCAGTTCTTC. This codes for CASSPPGVGGNEQFF.

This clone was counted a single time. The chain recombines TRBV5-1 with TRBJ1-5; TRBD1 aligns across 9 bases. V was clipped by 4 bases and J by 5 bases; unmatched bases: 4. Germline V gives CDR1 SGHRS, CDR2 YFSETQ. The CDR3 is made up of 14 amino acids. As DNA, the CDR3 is TGCGCCAGCAGCCAGGGACAGGGCGATCAGCCCCAGCATTTT. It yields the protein CASSQGQGDQPQHF.

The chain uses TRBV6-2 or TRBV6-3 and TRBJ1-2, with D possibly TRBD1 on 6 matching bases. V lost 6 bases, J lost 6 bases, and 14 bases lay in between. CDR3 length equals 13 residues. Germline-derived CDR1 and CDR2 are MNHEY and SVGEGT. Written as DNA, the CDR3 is TGTGCCAGCAGCCGGCAGGGGACCGATGGCTACACCTTC. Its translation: CASSRQGTDGYTF.

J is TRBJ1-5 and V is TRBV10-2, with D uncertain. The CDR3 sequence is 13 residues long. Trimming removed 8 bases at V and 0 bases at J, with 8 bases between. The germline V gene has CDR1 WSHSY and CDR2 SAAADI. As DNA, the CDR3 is TGCGCCAGCTCGGTCCATAGCAATCAGCCCCAGCATTTT. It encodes CASSVHSNQPQHF.

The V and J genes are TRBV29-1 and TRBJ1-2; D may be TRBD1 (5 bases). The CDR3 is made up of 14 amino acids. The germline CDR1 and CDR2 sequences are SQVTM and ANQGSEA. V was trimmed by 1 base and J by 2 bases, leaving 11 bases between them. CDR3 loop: CSVEAPTENYGYTF. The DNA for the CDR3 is TGCAGCGTTGAAGCGCCGACAGAGAACTATGGCTACACCTTC.

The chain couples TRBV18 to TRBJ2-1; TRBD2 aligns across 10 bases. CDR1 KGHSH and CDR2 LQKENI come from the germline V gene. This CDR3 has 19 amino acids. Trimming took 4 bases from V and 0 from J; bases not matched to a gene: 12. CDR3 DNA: TGTGCCAGCTCACTGCTGTCTAGCGGGGGCCAGAGCTCCTACAATGAGCAGTTCTTC. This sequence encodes CASSLLSSGGQSSYNEQFF.

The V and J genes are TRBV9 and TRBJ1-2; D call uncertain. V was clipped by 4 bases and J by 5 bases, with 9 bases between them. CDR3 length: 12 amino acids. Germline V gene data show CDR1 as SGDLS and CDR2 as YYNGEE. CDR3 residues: CASSTRFYGYTF. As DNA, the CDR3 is TGTGCCAGCAGCACCCGGTTTTATGGCTACACCTTC.

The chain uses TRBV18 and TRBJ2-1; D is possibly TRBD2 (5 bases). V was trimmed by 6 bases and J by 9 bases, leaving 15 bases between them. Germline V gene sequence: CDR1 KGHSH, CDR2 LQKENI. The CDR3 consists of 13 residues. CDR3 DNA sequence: TGTGCCAGCTCGCCCCAGAGGGAGCCTGAGCAGTTCTTC. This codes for CASSPQREPEQFF.

Here the CDR3 DNA reads TGCGCCAGCAGCCACCCCGCGAAAGGGGGTACACAGCCCCAGCATTTT. It codes for CASSHPAKGGTQPQHF. The chain employs TRBV4-1 and TRBJ1-5; a weak D match, TRBD1 (6 bases). The CDR3 length is 16 residues. CDR1 MGHRA and CDR2 YSYEKL come from the germline V gene. V was trimmed by 3 bases and J by 7 bases, leaving 19 bases between them.

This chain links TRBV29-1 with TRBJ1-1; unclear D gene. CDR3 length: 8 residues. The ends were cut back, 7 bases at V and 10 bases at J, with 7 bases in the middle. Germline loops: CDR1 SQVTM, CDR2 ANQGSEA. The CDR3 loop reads CSDEGAFF. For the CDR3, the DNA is TGCAGCGACGAGGGAGCTTTCTTT. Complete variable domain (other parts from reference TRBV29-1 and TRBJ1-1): SAVISQKPSRDICQRGTSLTIQCQVDSQVTMMFWYRQQPGQSLTLIATANQGSEATYESGFVIDKFPISRPNLTFSTLTVSNMSPEDSSIYLCSDEGAFFGQGTRLTVV.

The CDR3 here is CASSRTGDHYNEQFF. In DNA form, the CDR3 reads TGTGCCAGCAGCCGGACAGGAGACCATTACAATGAGCAGTTCTTC. The chain carries TRBV9 and TRBJ2-1; 7 bases match TRBD1. The CDR3 loop spans 15 amino acids. The germline CDR1 and CDR2 sequences are SGDLS and YYNGEE. Trimming cost V 4 bases and J 4 bases; bases outside gene matches: 8. Drawing the rest from reference TRBV9 and TRBJ2-1, the complete variable domain is DSGVTQTPKHLITATGQRVTLRCSPRSGDLSVYWYQQSLDQGLQFLIQYYNGEERAKGNILERFSAQQFPDLHSELNLSSLELGDSALYFCASSRTGDHYNEQFFGPGTRLTVL.

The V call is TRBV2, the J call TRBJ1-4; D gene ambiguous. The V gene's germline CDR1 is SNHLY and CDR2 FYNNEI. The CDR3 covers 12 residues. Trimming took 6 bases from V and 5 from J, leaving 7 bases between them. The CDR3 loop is CASRALNEKLFF. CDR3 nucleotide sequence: TGTGCCAGCAGGGCCCTGAATGAAAAACTGTTTTTT. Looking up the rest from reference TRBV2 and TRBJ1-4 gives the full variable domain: EPEVTQTPSHQVTQMGQEVILRCVPISNHLYFYWYRQILGQKVEFLVSFYNNEISEKSEIFDDQFSVERPDGSNFTLKIRSTKLEDSAMYFCASRALNEKLFFGSGTQLSVL.

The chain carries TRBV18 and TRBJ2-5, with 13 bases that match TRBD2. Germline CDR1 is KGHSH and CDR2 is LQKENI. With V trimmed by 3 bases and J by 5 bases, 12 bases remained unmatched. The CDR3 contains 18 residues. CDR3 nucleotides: TGTGCCAGCTCACCTGAGGGACTAGCGGGGAGCCCCGTCGAGACCCAGTACTTC. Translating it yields CASSPEGLAGSPVETQYF.

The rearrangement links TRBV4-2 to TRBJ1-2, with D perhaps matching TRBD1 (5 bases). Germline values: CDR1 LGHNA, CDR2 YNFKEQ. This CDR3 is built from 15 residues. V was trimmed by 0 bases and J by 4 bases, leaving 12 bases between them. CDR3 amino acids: CASSQESRGIYGYTF. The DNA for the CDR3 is TGTGCCAGCAGCCAAGAGTCCCGGGGCATCTATGGCTACACCTTC.

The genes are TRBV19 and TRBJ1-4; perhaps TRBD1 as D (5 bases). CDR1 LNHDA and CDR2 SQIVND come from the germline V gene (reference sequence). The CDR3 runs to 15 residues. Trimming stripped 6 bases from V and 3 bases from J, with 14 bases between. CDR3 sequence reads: CASRRGDWANEKLFF. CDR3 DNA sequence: TGTGCCAGTAGACGAGGGGATTGGGCTAATGAAAAACTGTTTTTT.